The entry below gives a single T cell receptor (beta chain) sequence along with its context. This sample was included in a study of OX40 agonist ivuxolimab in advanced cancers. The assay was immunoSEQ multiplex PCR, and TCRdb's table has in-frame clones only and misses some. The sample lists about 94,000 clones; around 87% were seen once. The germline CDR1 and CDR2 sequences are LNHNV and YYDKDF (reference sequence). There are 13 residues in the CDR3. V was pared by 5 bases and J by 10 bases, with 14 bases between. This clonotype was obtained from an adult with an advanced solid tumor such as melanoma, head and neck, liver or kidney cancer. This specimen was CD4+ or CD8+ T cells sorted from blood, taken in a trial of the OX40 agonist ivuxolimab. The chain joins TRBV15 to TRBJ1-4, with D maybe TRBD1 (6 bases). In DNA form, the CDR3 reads TGTGCCACCAGCCCGACGGGGGCGGCAAAACTGTTTTTT. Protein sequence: CATSPTGAAKLFF.